This T cell receptor (beta chain) was retrieved from a study of T cell responses to AZD1222 COVID-19 vaccine. Overall study findings and caveats: At 160-218 and 743-854, vaccine-associated CD4 TCRs were dominant, and they spanned spike. Seropositive at baseline were only five or six AZD1222 recipients.

The assay was immunoSEQ multiplex PCR, and TCRdb's table has in-frame clones only and misses some. The sample contains about 120,000 clones, roughly 93% of which appear only once. The CDR3 totals 14 residues. From germline, CDR1 is SGHNT and CDR2 YYREEE (reference sequence). J was trimmed by 4 bases and V by 1 base; bases with no gene match: 2. Points on this clone: The target antigen is unknown.

The TCR comes from an adult who received the AZD1222 COVID-19 vaccine. This specimen consisted of peripheral blood, obtained 28 days after the second AZD1222 dose. The rearrangement joins TRBV5-4 to TRBJ2-7; 10 bases agree with TRBD1. Here the CDR3 reads CASSLKGQGYEQYF. CDR3 coding DNA: TGTGCCAGCAGCTTGAAGGGACAGGGGTACGAGCAGTACTTC.